Listed below are T cell receptor beta chains from one sample, sequenced in a study of blood T cell repertoires in COVID-19. This table comes from immunoSEQ multiplex PCR, and its TCRdb copy is limited to in-frame clones, with some not included. The table shows roughly 67,000 clones, with approximately 88% occurring only once. Sequencing used peripheral blood. The receptors derive from a man between 45 and 60 years old with active COVID-19. Each CDR3 is given with its conserved first and last residue. The D gene is left open where the match is weak. Size is omitted from some rows. Given values are once, few, many or a class for expanded clones.

v_gene	abundance	j_gene	d_gene	CDR3nt	CDR3aa
TRBV5-1	.	TRBJ2-5	.	TGCGCCAGCAGCTTAAAGGGACAGCGGGTCGAGACCCAGTACTTC	CASSLKGQRVETQYF
TRBV7-9	.	TRBJ1-6	.	TGTGCCAGCAGCCCTCGACAGGATAATTCACCCCTCCACTTT	CASSPRQDNSPLHF
TRBV10-3	.	TRBJ2-7	TRBD1	TGTGCCATCAGTTGGTCGGACAGGGGCTACGAGCAGTACTTC	CAISWSDRGYEQYF
TRBV13	.	TRBJ2-5	.	TGTGCCAGCAGCCTCGAGGGGGGGGAGACCCAGTACTTC	CASSLEGGETQYF
TRBV4-3	.	TRBJ1-2	.	TGCGCCAGCAGCCAGGGCTGGGCCTCCGTTCCCCATGGCTACACCTTC	CASSQGWASVPHGYTF
TRBV1	.	TRBJ2-4	.	TGCACCAGCAGCCAGGAGGGGGCGGGCATTCAGTACTTC	CTSSQEGAGIQYF
TRBV7-6	.	TRBJ2-2	.	TGTGCCAGCAGCTTGGTCGGGAAGAGCACCGGGGAGCTGTTTTTT	CASSLVGKSTGELFF
TRBV6-2/TRBV6-3	.	TRBJ1-6	.	TGTGCCAGCAGTTTCGAGAGGGGGGGAATTTCACCCCTCCACTTT	CASSFERGGISPLHF
TRBV7-2	.	TRBJ2-3	.	TGTGCCAGCAGCTTAGGACGGGAGCTCACAGATACGCAGTATTTT	CASSLGRELTDTQYF
TRBV29-1	.	TRBJ2-1	.	TGCAGCGTTGAATATTTAGACAATGAGCAGTTCTTC	CSVEYLDNEQFF
TRBV5-1	.	TRBJ2-7	TRBD2	TGCGCCAGCAGCTTGGAAAGCCCGGGACTAGCGGGACGGGAGCAGTACTTC	CASSLESPGLAGREQYF
TRBV3-1/TRBV3-2	.	TRBJ2-5	.	TGTGCCAGCAGCCCGCTAGAAACAGGATTCCAAGAGACCCAGTACTTC	CASSPLETGFQETQYF
TRBV29-1	.	TRBJ2-1	.	TGCAGCCTTGGGCTCGGGGGATCCTACAATGAGCAGTTCTTC	CSLGLGGSYNEQFF
TRBV30	.	TRBJ1-1	.	TGTGCCTGGGGTCTAGGAGCTTTCTTT	CAWGLGAFF
TRBV4-3	once	TRBJ1-1	.	TGCGCCAGCAGCCTCCTAGAGGACACTGAAGCTTTCTTT	CASSLLEDTEAFF
TRBV5-1	few	TRBJ2-2	TRBD2	TGCGCCAGCAGCTTGTTCCTAGCGGGTAACACCGGGGAGCTGTTTTTT	CASSLFLAGNTGELFF
TRBV9	.	TRBJ1-2	TRBD1	TGTGCCAGCAGCGCAAACCATGACAGGGCGGGCTACACCTTC	CASSANHDRAGYTF
TRBV6-5	once	TRBJ1-1	.	TGTGCCAGCAGTTACTCGATGGCAGGGGATGGTGAAGCTTTCTTT	CASSYSMAGDGEAFF
TRBV7-8	.	TRBJ2-3	.	TGTGCCAGCAGCTTGGGAGGGGGGGAGCGTTGGGGCACAGATACGCAGTATTTT	CASSLGGGERWGTDTQYF
TRBV5-4	.	TRBJ2-7	TRBD1	TGTGCCAGCAGCCCTGGGGGGGGACAGGGGGCGTACGAGCAGTACTTC	CASSPGGGQGAYEQYF
TRBV18	.	TRBJ2-7	.	TGTGCCAGCTCCCAAGCGAGAGCGGATCGCTCCTACGAGCAGTACTTC	CASSQARADRSYEQYF
TRBV5-8	.	TRBJ2-7	TRBD1	TGTGCCAGCAGCTTACAGACAGGGGGCGGCTACGAGCAGTACTTC	CASSLQTGGGYEQYF
TRBV3-1/TRBV3-2	.	TRBJ1-2	.	TGTGCCAGCAAGGAACAGGGCAGCTATGGCTACACCTTC	CASKEQGSYGYTF
TRBV5-1	once	TRBJ2-2	TRBD1	TGCGCCAGCAGCGAGGGACAGGGGAACACCGGGGAGCTGTTTTTT	CASSEGQGNTGELFF
TRBV7-9	.	TRBJ1-1	.	TGTGCCAGCAGCCGACGGTCGGTGGGGGCGTTGACCCTGAACACTGAAGCTTTCTTT	CASSRRSVGALTLNTEAFF
TRBV7-6	.	TRBJ1-1	.	TGTGCCAGCAGCCGAAAAAAGGGGGGGTGGGCGCTGAACACTGAAGCTTTCTTT	CASSRKKGGWALNTEAFF
TRBV4-1	.	TRBJ2-3	TRBD2	TGCGCCAGCAGGAGACTAGCGGGCACCTCGGATACGCAGTATTTT	CASRRLAGTSDTQYF
TRBV11-3	.	TRBJ2-1	.	TGTGCCAGCAGCTTAGAAGCATTATCGGGGGGCCCCGGGGGCAATGAGCAGTTCTTC	CASSLEALSGGPGGNEQFF
TRBV6-5	.	TRBJ1-1	.	TGTGCCAGCAGTTACCGGGAGAGGAACACTGAAGCTTTCTTT	CASSYRERNTEAFF
TRBV4-1	.	TRBJ1-1	.	TGCGCCAGCAGCCTGATTCGGGGAGGGACTGAAGCTTTCTTT	CASSLIRGGTEAFF
TRBV7-2	.	TRBJ1-5	.	TGTGCCAGCAGCTTTCTCTCGGGGGATGGCAATCAGCCCCAGCATTTT	CASSFLSGDGNQPQHF
TRBV5-1	.	TRBJ2-7	.	TGCGCCAGCAGCTTGGAGGGGCAATCTTACTACGAGCAGTACTTC	CASSLEGQSYYEQYF
TRBV30	.	TRBJ2-5	.	TGTGCCTGGAGTCGAGATCAGGTGTACCAAGAGACCCAGTACTTC	CAWSRDQVYQETQYF
TRBV7-8	.	TRBJ1-2	.	TGTGCCAGCAGCTTAGAGGGGTACGTCCTATCAAACTATGGCTACACCTTC	CASSLEGYVLSNYGYTF
TRBV2	medium-sized	TRBJ2-6	.	TGTGCCAGCAGTGAAGCGTCCAGGTCTTCCTCTGGGGCCAACGTCCTGACTTTC	CASSEASRSSSGANVLTF
TRBV12-3/TRBV12-4	.	TRBJ1-2	TRBD1	TGTGCCAGCAGTTCCAACCAGGGGGGAGAGTTCACCTTC	CASSSNQGGEFTF
TRBV7-2	.	TRBJ2-3	.	TGTGCCAGCAGCTTAGGGGGGCGGAGCACAGATACGCAGTATTTT	CASSLGGRSTDTQYF
TRBV5-1	.	TRBJ2-7	.	TGCGCCAGCAGCCGATCAGGGGACGAGCAGTACTTC	CASSRSGDEQYF
TRBV4-2	.	TRBJ2-3	TRBD2	TGTGCCAGCAGCCAAGATCGCGGGGGGGCAGATACGCAGTATTTT	CASSQDRGGADTQYF
TRBV19	.	TRBJ1-3	TRBD1	TGTGCCACCCGGGACAGGGTGAGCTCTGGAAACACCATATATTTT	CATRDRVSSGNTIYF
TRBV20-1	.	TRBJ2-2	.	TGCAGTGCTTGGTCGGGCGGGGAGCTGTTTTTT	CSAWSGGELFF
TRBV7-9	.	TRBJ2-1	.	TGTGCCAGCAGCCCCCAGGCCCCCTACAATGAGCAGTTCTTC	CASSPQAPYNEQFF